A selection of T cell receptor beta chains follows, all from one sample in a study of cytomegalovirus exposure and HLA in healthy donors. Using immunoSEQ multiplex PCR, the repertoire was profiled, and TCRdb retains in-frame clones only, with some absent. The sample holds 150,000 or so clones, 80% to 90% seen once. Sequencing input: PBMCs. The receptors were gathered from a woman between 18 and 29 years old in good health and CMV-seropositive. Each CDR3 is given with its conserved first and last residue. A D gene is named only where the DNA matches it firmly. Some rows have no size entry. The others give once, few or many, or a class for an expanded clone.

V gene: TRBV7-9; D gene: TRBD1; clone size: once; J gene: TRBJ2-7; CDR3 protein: CASSPRDRDYEQYF; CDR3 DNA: TGTGCCAGCAGCCCCCGGGACAGGGATTACGAGCAGTACTTC
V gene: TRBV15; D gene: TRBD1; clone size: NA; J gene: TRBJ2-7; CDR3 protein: CATSTQGQGKTYEQYF; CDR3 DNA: TGTGCCACCAGCACTCAAGGACAGGGAAAAACCTACGAGCAGTACTTC
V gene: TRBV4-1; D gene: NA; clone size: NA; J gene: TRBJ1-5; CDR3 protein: CASSQERSSNQPQHF; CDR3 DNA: TGCGCCAGCAGCCAAGAACGGAGTAGCAATCAGCCCCAGCATTTT
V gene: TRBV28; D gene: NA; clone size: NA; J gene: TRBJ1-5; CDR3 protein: CASRPNNQPQHF; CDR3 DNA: TGTGCCAGCAGGCCTAATAATCAGCCCCAGCATTTT
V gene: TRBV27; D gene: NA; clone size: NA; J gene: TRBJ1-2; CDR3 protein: CASSQTGTYGYTF; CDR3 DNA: TGTGCCAGCAGTCAAACAGGGACGTATGGCTACACCTTC
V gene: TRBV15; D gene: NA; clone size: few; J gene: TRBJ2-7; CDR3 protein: CATSREPDSSYEQYF; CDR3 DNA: TGTGCCACCAGCAGAGAACCGGACAGTTCCTACGAGCAGTACTTC
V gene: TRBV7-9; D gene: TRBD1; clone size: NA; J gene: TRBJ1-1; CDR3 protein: CASLPTGALMNTEAFF; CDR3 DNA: TGTGCCAGCCTACCGACAGGGGCGCTTATGAACACTGAAGCTTTCTTT
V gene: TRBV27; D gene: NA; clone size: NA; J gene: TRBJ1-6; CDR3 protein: CASSSTRFPVARGGSPLHF; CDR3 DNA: TGTGCCAGCAGCTCAACCCGATTCCCCGTGGCGAGGGGAGGGTCACCCCTCCACTTT
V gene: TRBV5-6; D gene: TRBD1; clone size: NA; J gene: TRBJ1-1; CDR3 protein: CASSLVGGGTEAFF; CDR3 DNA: TGTGCCAGCAGCTTGGTAGGGGGCGGGACTGAAGCTTTCTTT
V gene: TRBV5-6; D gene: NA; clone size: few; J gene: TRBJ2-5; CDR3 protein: CASSFWSGQLQETQYF; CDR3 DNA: TGTGCCAGCAGCTTCTGGTCGGGACAATTACAAGAGACCCAGTACTTC
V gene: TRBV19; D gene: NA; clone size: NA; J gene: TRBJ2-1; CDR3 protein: CASSYRSSYNEQFF; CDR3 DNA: TGTGCCAGTAGCTATAGGAGCTCCTACAATGAGCAGTTCTTC
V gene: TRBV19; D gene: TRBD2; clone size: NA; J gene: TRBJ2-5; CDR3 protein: CASSVQRGAQETQYF; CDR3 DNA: TGTGCCAGTAGTGTCCAGCGGGGGGCCCAAGAGACCCAGTACTTC
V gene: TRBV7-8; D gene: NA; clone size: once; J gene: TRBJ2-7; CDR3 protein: CASSSQGLVYEQYF; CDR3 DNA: TGTGCCAGCAGCTCGCAGGGGTTGGTTTACGAGCAGTACTTC
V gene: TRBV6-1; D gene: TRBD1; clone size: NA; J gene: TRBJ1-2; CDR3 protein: CASSDVGQGNYGYTF; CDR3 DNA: TGTGCCAGTAGTGACGTCGGACAGGGAAACTATGGCTACACCTTC
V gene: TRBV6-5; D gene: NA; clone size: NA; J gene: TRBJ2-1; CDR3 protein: CASSQVSSYNEQFF; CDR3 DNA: TGTGCCAGCAGTCAAGTTAGCTCCTACAATGAGCAGTTCTTC
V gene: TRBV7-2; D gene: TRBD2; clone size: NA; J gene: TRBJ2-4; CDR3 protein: CASSLGRGGQNIQYF; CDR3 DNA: TGTGCCAGCAGCTTAGGGCGGGGGGGCCAAAACATTCAGTACTTC
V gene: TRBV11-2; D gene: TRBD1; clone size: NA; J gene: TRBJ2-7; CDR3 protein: CASSFRDRGLYEQYF; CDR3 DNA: TGTGCCAGCAGCTTCCGGGACAGGGGGCTCTACGAGCAGTACTTC
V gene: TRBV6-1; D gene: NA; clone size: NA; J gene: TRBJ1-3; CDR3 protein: CASKTDRAGNTIYF; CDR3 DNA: TGTGCCAGCAAGACGGACAGAGCTGGAAACACCATATATTTT
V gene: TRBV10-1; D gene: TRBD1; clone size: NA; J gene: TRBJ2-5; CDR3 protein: CASSETTGPQETQYF; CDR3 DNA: TGCGCCAGCAGTGAGACGACAGGGCCCCAAGAGACCCAGTACTTC
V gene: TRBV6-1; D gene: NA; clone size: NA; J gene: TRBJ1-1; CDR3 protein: CASSDQGNLNTEAFF; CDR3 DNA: TGTGCCAGCAGTGATCAGGGAAACTTGAACACTGAAGCTTTCTTT
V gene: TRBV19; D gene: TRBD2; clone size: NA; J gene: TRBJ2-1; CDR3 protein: CASSPYRSGGREQFF; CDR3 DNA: TGTGCCAGTAGTCCCTATAGGAGCGGGGGCAGGGAGCAGTTCTTC
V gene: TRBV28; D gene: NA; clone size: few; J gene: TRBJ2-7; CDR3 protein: CASSFGTYEQYF; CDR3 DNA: TGTGCCAGCAGTTTCGGGACCTACGAGCAGTACTTC
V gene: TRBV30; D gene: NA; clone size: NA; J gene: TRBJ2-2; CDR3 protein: CAWGGNGELFF; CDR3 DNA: TGTGCCTGGGGGGGGAACGGGGAGCTGTTTTTT
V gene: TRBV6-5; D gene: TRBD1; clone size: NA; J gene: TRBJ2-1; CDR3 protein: CAIKSGTGGNEQFF; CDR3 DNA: TGTGCCATCAAATCGGGGACAGGGGGCAATGAGCAGTTCTTC
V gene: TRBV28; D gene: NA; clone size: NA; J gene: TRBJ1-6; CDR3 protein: CASSSYDSLNSPLHF; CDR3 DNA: TGTGCCAGCAGTTCCTATGACAGCCTTAATTCACCCCTCCACTTT
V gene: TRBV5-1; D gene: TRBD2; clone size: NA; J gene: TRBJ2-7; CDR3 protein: CASSLAGFLAGGPDSYEQYF; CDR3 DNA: TGCGCCAGCAGCTTGGCCGGGTTTTTGGCGGGGGGGCCCGATTCCTACGAGCAGTACTTC
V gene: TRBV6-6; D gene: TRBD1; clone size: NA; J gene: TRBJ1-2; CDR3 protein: CASVRGTGNYGYTF; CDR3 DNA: TGTGCCAGCGTGAGAGGGACAGGGAACTATGGCTACACCTTC
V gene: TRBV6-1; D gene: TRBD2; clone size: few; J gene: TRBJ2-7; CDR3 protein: CASSEVGGLAGVEQYF; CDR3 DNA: TGTGCCAGCAGTGAAGTAGGTGGTCTAGCGGGGGTCGAGCAGTACTTC
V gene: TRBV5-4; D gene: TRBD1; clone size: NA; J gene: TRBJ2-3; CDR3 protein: CASSPVPGQGATDTQYF; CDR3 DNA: TGTGCCAGCAGCCCAGTCCCGGGACAGGGGGCCACAGATACGCAGTATTTT
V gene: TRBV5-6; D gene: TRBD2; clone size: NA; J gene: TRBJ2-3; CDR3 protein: CASSSGASTDTQYF; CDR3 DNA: TGTGCCAGCAGCAGCGGGGCCAGCACAGATACGCAGTATTTT
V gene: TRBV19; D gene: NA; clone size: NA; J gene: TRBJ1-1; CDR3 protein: CARPGHAPPEAFF; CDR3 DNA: TGTGCCAGGCCGGGACATGCTCCCCCTGAAGCTTTCTTT
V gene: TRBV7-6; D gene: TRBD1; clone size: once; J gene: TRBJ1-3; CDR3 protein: CASSPGTDSGNTIYF; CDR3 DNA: TGTGCCAGCAGCCCCGGGACAGACTCTGGAAACACCATATATTTT
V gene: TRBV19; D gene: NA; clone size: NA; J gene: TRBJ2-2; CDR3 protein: CASNTGPGELFF; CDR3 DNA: TGTGCCAGTAATACAGGTCCCGGGGAGCTGTTTTTT
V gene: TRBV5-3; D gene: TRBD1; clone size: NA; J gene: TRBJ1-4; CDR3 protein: CARSPGQGVLPTTNEKLFF; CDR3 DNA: TGTGCCAGAAGCCCCGGACAGGGGGTGCTGCCTACAACTAATGAAAAACTGTTTTTT
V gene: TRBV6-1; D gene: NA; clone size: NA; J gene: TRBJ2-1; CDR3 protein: CASSEVNRAIYNEQFF; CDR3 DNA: TGTGCCAGCAGTGAAGTCAACAGGGCAATATACAATGAGCAGTTCTTC
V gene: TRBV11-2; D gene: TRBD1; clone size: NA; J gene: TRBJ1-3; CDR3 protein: CASSLRGPGQAGNTIYF; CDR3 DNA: TGTGCCAGCAGCTTAAGAGGCCCTGGACAGGCTGGAAACACCATATATTTT
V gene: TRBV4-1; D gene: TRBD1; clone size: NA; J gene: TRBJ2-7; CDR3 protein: CASSTSGTGLSYEQYF; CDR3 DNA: TGCGCCAGCAGCACCTCCGGGACAGGGCTATCCTACGAGCAGTACTTC
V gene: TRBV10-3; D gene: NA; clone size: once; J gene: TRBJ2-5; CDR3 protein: CAISDGEQETQYF; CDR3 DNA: TGTGCCATCAGTGACGGGGAACAAGAGACCCAGTACTTC
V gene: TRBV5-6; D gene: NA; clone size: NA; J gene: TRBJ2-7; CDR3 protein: CASPTQGAFYEQYF; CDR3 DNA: TGTGCCAGTCCCACTCAGGGTGCGTTCTACGAGCAGTACTTC
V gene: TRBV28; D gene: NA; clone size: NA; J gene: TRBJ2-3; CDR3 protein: CASSIYATADTQYF; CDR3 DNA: TGTGCCAGCAGTATATACGCGACAGCAGATACGCAGTATTTT
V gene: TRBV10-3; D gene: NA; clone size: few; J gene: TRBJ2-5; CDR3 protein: CAISETGLQETQYF; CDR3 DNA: TGTGCCATCAGTGAAACGGGACTGCAAGAGACCCAGTACTTC
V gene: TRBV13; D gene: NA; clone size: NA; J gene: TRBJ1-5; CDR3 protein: CASSRGGFKPQHF; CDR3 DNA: TGTGCCAGCAGCCGAGGAGGGTTTAAGCCCCAGCATTTT
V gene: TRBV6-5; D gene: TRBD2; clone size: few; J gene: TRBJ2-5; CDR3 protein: CASIRRGAGTQYF; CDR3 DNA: TGTGCCAGTATTAGGCGGGGGGCCGGGACCCAGTACTTC
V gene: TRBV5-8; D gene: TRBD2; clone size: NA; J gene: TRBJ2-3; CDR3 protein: CASSIGLAGDTDTQYF; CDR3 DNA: TGTGCCAGCAGCATAGGACTAGCGGGGGACACAGATACGCAGTATTTT
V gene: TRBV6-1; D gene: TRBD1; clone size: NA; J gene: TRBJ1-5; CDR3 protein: CASRGQGGNQPQHF; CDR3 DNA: TGTGCCAGCCGTGGACAGGGCGGCAATCAGCCCCAGCATTTT
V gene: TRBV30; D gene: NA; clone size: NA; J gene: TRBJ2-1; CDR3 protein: CAWSGAGYESYNEQFF; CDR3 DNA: TGTGCCTGGAGTGGAGCAGGGTATGAGTCCTACAATGAGCAGTTCTTC
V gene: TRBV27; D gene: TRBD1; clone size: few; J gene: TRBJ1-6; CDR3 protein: CASSLISGGGNNSPLHF; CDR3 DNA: TGTGCCAGCAGTTTAATTTCAGGAGGGGGCAATAATTCACCCCTCCACTTT
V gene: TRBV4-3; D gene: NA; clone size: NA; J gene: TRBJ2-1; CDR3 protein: CASSQVHRQGGYNEQFF; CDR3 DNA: TGCGCCAGCAGCCAAGTTCACCGGCAGGGGGGCTACAATGAGCAGTTCTTC
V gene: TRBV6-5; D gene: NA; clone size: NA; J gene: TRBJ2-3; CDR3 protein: CASSVADTQYF; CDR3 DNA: TGTGCCAGCAGTGTCGCAGATACGCAGTATTTT
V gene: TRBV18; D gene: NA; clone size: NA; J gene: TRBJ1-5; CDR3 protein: CASSDGHLSNQPQHF; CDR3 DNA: TGTGCCAGCTCAGACGGACACCTTAGCAATCAGCCCCAGCATTTT
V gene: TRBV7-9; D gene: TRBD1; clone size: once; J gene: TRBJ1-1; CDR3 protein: CASSFAGGHTEAFF; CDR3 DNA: TGTGCCAGCAGCTTCGCAGGGGGCCACACTGAAGCTTTCTTT
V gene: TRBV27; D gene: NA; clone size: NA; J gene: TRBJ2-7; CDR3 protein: CASGLGRSYEQYF; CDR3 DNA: TGTGCCAGCGGCTTGGGCCGCTCCTACGAGCAGTACTTC
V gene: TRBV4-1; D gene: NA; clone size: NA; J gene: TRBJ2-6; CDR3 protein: CASSLTTAPGANVLTF; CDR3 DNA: TGCGCCAGCAGCCTTACGACAGCACCTGGGGCCAACGTCCTGACTTTC
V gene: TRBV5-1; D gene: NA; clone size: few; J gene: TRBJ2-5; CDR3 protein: CASSLMGQQETQYF; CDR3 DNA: TGCGCCAGCAGCTTGATGGGGCAGCAAGAGACCCAGTACTTC
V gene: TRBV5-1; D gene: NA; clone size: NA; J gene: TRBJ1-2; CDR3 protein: CASSIGLQGRGGYGYTF; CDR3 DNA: TGCGCCAGCAGCATAGGGCTACAGGGAAGAGGAGGCTATGGCTACACCTTC